This T cell receptor (beta chain) was obtained from a study of blood T cell repertoires in COVID-19. About the research overall: From T cells, B-cell-depleted T cells, or PBMCs came the material, which was cDNA or gDNA.

Followed over time, Seattle patients had been enrolled while infection was active. The CDR3 is 14 amino acids. Trimming shortened V by 5 bases and J by 3 bases, and 13 bases separated the two germline ends. Germline V CDR1 and CDR2: SGHVS, FQNEAQ. Original processing methods: Nucleated cell counts were estimated from reference gene primer amplification. Sequencing used immunoSEQ multiplex PCR; TCRdb keeps in-frame clones, though not all of them. V, J and clone size are those of that table, while D and trimming were read from the DNA. The table lists fewer than 300,000 clones, 85% to 90% of them singletons.

Sequenced material: peripheral blood. The sequence came from a woman aged 25 to 39 with COVID-19, enrolled during active disease. The rearrangement joins TRBV7-8 to TRBJ2-5; possibly TRBD1 for D (6 bases). In DNA, the CDR3 is TGTGCCAGCAGCCCGCCCGGGACAAAAGAGACCCAGTACTTC. The encoded protein is CASSPPGTKETQYF. Full variable domain (rest looked up from reference TRBV7-8 and TRBJ2-5): GAGVSQSPRYKVAKRGQDVALRCDPISGHVSLFWYQQALGQGPEFLTYFQNEAQLDKSGLPSDRFFAERPEGSVSTLKIQRTQQEDSAVYLCASSPPGTKETQYFGPGTRLLVL.